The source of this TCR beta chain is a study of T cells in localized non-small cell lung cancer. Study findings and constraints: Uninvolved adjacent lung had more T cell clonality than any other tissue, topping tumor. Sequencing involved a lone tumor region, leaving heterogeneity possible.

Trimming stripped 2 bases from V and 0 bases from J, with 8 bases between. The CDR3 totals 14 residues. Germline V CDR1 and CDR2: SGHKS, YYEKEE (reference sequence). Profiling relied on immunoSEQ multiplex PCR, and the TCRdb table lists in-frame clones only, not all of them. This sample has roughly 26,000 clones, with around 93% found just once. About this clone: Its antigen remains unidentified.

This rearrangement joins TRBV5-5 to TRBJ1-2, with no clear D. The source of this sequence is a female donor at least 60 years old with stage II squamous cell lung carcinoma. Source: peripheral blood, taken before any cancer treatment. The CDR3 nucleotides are TGTGCCAGCAGCTTAACGACACCTAACTATGGCTACACCTTC. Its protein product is CASSLTTPNYGYTF.